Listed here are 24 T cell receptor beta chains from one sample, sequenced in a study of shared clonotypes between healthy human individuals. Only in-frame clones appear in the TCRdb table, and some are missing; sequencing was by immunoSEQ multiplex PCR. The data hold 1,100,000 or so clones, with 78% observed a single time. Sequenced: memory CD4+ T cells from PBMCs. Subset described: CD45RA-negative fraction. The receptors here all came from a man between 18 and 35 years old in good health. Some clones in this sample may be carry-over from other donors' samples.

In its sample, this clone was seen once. CDR3 sequence reads: CAWSQGIAGYTF. CDR3 nucleotide sequence: TGTGCCTGGAGTCAGGGGATCGCTGGCTACACCTTC. The chain has TRBV30 and TRBJ1-2; possibly TRBD1 for D (6 bases). This CDR3 has 12 residues. V was cut by 2 bases and J by 7 bases, with 11 bases left in between. Germline CDR1 and CDR2: GTSNPN and SVGIG (reference sequence).

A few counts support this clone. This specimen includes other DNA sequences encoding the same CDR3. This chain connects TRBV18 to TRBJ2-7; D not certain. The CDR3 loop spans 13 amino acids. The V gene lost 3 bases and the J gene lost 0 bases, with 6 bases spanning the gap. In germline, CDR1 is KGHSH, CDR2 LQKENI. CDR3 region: CASSPPSSYEQYF. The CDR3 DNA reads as TGTGCCAGCTCACCCCCGAGCTCCTACGAGCAGTACTTC.

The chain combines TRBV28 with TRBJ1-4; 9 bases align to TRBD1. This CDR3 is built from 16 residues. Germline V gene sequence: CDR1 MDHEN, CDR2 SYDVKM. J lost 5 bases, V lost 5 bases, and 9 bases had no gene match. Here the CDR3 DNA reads TGTGCCAGCAGTCCAGGACAGGGGAGGGGAAATGAAAAACTGTTTTTT. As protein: CASSPGQGRGNEKLFF.

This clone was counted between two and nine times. CDR3 bases: TGTGCCAGCAGCTTAAAAGGGGGAGGGGTGGCCGAGCAGTACTTC. This sequence encodes CASSLKGGGVAEQYF. The chain is built from TRBV7-2 and TRBJ2-7; D might be TRBD2 (7 bases). The CDR3 has 15 residues. Deletions cut 2 bases from V and 6 bases from J, with 17 bases between. Germline V gives CDR1 SGHTA, CDR2 FQGNSA.

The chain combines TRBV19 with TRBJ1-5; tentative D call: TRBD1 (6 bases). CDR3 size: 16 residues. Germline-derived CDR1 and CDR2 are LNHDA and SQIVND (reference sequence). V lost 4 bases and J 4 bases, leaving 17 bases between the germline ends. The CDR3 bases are TGTGCCAGTAGTACCCGGGGAGGGGGGTCAAATCAGCCCCAGCATTTT. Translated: CASSTRGGGSNQPQHF.

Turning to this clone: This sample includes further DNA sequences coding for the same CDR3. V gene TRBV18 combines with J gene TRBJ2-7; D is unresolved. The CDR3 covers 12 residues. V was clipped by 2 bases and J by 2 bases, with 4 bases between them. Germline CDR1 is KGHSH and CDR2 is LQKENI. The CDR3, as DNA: TGTGCCAGCTCACCAGTGACCTACGAGCAGTACTTC. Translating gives CASSPVTYEQYF.

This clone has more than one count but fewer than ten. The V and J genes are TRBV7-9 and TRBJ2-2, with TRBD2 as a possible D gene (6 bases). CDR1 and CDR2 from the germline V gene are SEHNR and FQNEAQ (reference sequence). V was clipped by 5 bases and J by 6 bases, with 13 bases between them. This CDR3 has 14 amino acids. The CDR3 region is CASSRDRDSGELFF. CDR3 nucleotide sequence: TGTGCCAGCAGCCGCGACCGGGACTCCGGGGAGCTGTTTTTT.

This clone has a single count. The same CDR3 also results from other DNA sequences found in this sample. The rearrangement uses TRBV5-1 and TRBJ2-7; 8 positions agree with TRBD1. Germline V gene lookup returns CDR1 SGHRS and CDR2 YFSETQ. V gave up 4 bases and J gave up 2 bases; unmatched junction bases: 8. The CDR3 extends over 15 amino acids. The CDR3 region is CASSLVAGGTYEQYF. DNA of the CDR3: TGCGCCAGCAGCCTGGTGGCAGGGGGCACCTACGAGCAGTACTTC.

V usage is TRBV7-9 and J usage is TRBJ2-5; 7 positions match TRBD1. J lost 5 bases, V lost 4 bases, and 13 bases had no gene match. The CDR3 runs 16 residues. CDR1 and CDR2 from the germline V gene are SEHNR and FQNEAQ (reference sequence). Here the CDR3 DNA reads TGTGCCAGCAGCTCTCATTCGACAGGGATAAGCGAGACCCAGTACTTC. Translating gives CASSSHSTGISETQYF.

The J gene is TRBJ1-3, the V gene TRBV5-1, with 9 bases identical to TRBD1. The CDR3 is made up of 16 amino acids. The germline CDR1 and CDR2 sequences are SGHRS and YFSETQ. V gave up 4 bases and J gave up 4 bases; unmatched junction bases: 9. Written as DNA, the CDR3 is TGCGCCAGCAGCGCCACAGGGGGCGCCGACGGAAACACCATATATTTT. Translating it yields CASSATGGADGNTIYF.

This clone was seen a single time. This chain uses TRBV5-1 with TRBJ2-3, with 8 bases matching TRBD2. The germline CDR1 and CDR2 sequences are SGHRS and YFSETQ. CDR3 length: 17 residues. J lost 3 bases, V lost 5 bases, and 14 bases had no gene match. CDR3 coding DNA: TGCGCCAGCAGAGTAACCGGGGGGGAGGCCCCTACAGATACGCAGTATTTT. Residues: CASRVTGGEAPTDTQYF.

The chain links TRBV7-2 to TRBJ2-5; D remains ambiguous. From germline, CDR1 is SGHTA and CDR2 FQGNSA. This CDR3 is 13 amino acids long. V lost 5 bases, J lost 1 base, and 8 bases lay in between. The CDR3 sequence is CASSPVSQETQYF. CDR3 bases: TGTGCCAGCAGCCCTGTCTCCCAAGAGACCCAGTACTTC.

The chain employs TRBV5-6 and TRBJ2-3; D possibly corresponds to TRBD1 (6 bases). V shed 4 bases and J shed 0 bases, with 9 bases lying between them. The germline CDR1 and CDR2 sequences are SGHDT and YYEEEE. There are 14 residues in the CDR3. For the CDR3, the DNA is TGTGCCAGCAGCCTCGGACAGAGCACAGATACGCAGTATTTT. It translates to CASSLGQSTDTQYF.

The CDR3 loop is CASSLGGGGGGYEQYF. In nucleotides, the CDR3 is TGCGCCAGCAGCCTCGGGGGTGGAGGAGGCGGCTACGAGCAGTACTTC. J is TRBJ2-7 and V is TRBV4-3; TRBD2 is a possible D gene (6 bases). This CDR3 is built from 16 residues. Germline-derived CDR1 and CDR2 are LGHNA and YSLEER. V was shortened by 4 bases and J by 3 bases, with 19 bases between the two germline ends.

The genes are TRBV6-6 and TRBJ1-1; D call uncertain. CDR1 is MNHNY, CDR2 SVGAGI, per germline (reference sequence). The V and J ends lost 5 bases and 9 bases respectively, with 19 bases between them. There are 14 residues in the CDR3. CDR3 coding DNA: TGTGCCAGCAGTCCACCAGCGGGCCGCAGTAAAGCTTTCTTT. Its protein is CASSPPAGRSKAFF.

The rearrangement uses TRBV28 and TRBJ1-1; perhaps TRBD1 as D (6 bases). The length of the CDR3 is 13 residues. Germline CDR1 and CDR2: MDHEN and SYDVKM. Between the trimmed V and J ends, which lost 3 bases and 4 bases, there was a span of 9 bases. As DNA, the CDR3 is TGTGCCAGCAGTTTGGACAGTCTCACTGAAGCTTTCTTT. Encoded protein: CASSLDSLTEAFF.

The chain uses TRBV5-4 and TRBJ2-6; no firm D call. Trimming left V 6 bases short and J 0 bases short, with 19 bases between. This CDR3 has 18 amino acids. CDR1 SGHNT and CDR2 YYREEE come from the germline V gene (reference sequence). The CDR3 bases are TGTGCCAGCAACTCTGGAGCGAGCACAGACTCTGGGGCCAACGTCCTGACTTTC. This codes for CASNSGASTDSGANVLTF.

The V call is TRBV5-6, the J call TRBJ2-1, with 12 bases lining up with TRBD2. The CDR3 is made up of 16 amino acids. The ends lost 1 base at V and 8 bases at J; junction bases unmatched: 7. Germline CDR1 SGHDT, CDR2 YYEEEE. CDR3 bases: TGTGCCAGCAGCTTGCTAGCGGGAGGGCCGGTGGATGAGCAGTTCTTC. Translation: CASSLLAGGPVDEQFF.

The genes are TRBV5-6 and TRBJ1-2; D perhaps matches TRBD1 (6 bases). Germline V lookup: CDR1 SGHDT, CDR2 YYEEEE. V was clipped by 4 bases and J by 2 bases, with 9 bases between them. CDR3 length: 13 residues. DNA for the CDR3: TGTGCCAGCAGCCCGGACAGAAACTATGGCTACACCTTC. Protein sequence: CASSPDRNYGYTF.

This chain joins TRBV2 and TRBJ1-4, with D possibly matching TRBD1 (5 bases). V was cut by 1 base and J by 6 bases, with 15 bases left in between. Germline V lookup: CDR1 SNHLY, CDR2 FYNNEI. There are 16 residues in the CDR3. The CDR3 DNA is TGTGCCAGCAGTGAAGAACAGGCCCTCGGGGATGAAAAACTGTTTTTT. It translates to CASSEEQALGDEKLFF. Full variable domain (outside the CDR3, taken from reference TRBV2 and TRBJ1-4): EPEVTQTPSHQVTQMGQEVILRCVPISNHLYFYWYRQILGQKVEFLVSFYNNEISEKSEIFDDQFSVERPDGSNFTLKIRSTKLEDSAMYFCASSEEQALGDEKLFFGSGTQLSVL.

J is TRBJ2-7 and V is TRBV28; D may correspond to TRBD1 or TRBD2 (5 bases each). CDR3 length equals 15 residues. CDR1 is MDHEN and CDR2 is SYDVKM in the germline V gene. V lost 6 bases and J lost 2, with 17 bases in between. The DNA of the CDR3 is TGTGCCAGCAGCCCAACGGGTTGGGGGACCTACGAGCAGTACTTC. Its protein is CASSPTGWGTYEQYF.

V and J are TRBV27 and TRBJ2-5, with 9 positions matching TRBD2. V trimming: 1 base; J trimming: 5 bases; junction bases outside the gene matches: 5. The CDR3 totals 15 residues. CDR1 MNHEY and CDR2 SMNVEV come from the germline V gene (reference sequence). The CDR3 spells CASSLWLAGMETQYF. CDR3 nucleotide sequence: TGTGCCAGCAGTTTATGGCTAGCGGGAATGGAGACCCAGTACTTC.

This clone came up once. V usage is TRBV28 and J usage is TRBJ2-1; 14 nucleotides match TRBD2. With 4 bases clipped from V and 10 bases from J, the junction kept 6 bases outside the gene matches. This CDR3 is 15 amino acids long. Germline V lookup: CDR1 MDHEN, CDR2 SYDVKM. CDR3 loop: CASSSGLAGVREQFF. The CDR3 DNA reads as TGTGCCAGCAGTTCGGGACTAGCGGGAGTAAGGGAGCAGTTCTTC.

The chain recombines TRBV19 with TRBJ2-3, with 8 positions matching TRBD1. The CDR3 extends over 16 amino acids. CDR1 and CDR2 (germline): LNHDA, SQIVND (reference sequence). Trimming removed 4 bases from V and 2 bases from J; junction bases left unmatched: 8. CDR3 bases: TGTGCCAGTAGTAGTTGGCGGACAGGGACCACAGATACGCAGTATTTT. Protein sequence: CASSSWRTGTTDTQYF.